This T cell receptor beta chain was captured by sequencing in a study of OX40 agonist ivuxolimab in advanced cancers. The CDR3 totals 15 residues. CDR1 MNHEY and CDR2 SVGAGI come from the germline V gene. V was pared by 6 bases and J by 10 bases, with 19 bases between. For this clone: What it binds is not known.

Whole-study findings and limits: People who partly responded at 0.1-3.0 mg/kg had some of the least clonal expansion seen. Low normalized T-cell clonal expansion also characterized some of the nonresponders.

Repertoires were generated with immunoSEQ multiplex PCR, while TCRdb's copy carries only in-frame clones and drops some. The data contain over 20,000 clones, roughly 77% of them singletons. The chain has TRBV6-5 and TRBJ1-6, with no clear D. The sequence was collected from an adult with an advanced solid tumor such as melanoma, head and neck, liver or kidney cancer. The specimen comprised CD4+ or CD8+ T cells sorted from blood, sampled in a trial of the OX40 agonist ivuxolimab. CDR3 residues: CASSSVSSVHSPLHF. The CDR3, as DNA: TGTGCCAGCAGCTCTGTTAGTTCCGTCCACTCACCCCTCCACTTT.